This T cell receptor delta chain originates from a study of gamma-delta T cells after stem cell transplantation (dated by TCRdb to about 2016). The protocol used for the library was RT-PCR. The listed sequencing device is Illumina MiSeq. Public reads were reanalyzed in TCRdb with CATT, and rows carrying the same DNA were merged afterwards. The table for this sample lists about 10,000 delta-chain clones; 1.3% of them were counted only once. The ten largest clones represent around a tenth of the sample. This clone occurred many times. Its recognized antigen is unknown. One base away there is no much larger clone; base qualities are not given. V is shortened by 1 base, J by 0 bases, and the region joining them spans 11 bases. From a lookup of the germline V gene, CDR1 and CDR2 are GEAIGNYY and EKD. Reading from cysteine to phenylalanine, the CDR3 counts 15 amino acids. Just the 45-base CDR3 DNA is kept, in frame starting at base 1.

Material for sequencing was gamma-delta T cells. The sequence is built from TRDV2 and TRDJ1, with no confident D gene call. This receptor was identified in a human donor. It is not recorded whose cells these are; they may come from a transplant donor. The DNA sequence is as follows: TGTGCCTGTGACACGGTTCAGGAAGACACCGATAAACTCATCTTT. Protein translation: CACDTVQEDTDKLIF.